This record covers a single TCR beta chain. Described treatment: oral pan-JAK inhibitor, 5-10 mg twice daily. Trimming took 0 bases from V and 2 from J; bases not matched to a gene: 9. The germline CDR1 and CDR2 sequences are GTSNPN and SVGIG (reference sequence). The CDR3 extends over 16 amino acids. cDNA serving as the sequencing template came from extracted, reverse transcribed RNA. Sequencing was performed with immunoSEQ multiplex PCR; in TCRdb, only in-frame clones are kept and a portion is missing. The sample has roughly 280,000 clones, 50% to 75% seen once; the top ten hold roughly 0.93%. The sample originates from a study of CD8+ T cells in alopecia areata.

The sequence came from a human donor with alopecia areata. The material sequenced was CD4+ T cells sorted from blood, taken at approximately week 52, from a patient treated with tofacitinib. V usage is TRBV30 and J usage is TRBJ2-7; 8 nucleotides match TRBD2. CDR3 amino acids: CAWSVHAAGGTYEQYF. CDR3 DNA: TGTGCCTGGAGTGTACATGCGGCGGGGGGCACCTACGAGCAGTACTTC.